Shown below are 27 T cell receptor beta chains from a single sample sequenced in a study of T cell responses to AZD1222 COVID-19 vaccine. Clones were sequenced by immunoSEQ multiplex PCR, and TCRdb holds only the in-frame ones, with some missing. The top ten hold about 3% of the sample, which has 80,000 to 100,000 clones, 70% to 90% seen once. The sequenced sample was peripheral blood, obtained 28 days after the second AZD1222 dose. These TCRs come from an adult who received the AZD1222 COVID-19 vaccine.

This clone was counted a single time. The chain is built from TRBV7-2 and TRBJ2-2; a possible D gene is TRBD1 (7 bases). CDR1 is SGHTA and CDR2 is FQGNSA in the germline V gene. The CDR3 covers 15 residues. V was shortened by 3 bases and J by 2 bases, with 10 bases between the two germline ends. Written as DNA, the CDR3 is TGTGCCAGCAGCTTTCAGGGGGGTAACACCGGGGAGCTGTTTTTT. Translated: CASSFQGGNTGELFF.

CDR3 sequence reads: CASSRGVKQPQHF. In DNA, the CDR3 is TGTGCCAGCAGCCGAGGGGTCAAGCAGCCCCAGCATTTT. The rearrangement links TRBV28 to TRBJ1-5; perhaps TRBD1 as D (5 bases). The V gene's germline CDR1 is MDHEN and CDR2 SYDVKM. CDR3 length: 13 residues. V lost 6 bases to trimming and J lost 7 bases, with 13 bases between them.

This chain connects TRBV25-1 to TRBJ1-5; the D gene is possibly TRBD1 (5 bases). The CDR3 is made up of 14 amino acids. The V gene's germline CDR1 is MGHDK and CDR2 SYGVNS. Trimming took off 4 bases at V and 4 bases at J, with 11 bases between the two ends. The CDR3 sequence: CASSGGTGNQPQHF. Written as DNA, the CDR3 is TGTGCCAGCAGTGGGGGGACGGGAAATCAGCCCCAGCATTTT.

This sequence joins TRBV7-3 and TRBJ2-2; D remains ambiguous. Germline V gene lookup returns CDR1 SGHTA and CDR2 FQGTGA. CDR3 length: 13 amino acids. V lost 2 bases and J 6 bases, leaving 7 bases between the germline ends. This CDR3 is CASSLPGSGELFF. The CDR3 DNA is TGTGCCAGCAGCTTACCTGGGTCCGGGGAGCTGTTTTTT.

The chain carries TRBV9 and TRBJ2-3; tentatively, D is TRBD1 or TRBD2 (6 bases each). Germline V gene sequence: CDR1 SGDLS, CDR2 YYNGEE. Trimming took off 0 bases at V and 5 bases at J, with 16 bases between the two ends. The CDR3 totals 16 residues. The CDR3 DNA is TGTGCCAGCAGCGTAGAGGAGAGGGGGGATGAAGATACGCAGTATTTT. Translation: CASSVEERGDEDTQYF.

V and J are TRBV11-3 and TRBJ2-3; 7 bases are shared with TRBD1. Germline lookup yields CDR1 SGHNT and CDR2 YENEEA. V was clipped by 1 base and J by 4 bases; unmatched bases: 5. This CDR3 has 15 amino acids. The CDR3 bases are TGTGCCAGCAGCTTAGGACAGGGTAGTGCAGATACGCAGTATTTT. Translated: CASSLGQGSADTQYF. Based on the CDR3 plus reference TRBV11-3 and TRBJ2-3, the full variable domain is EAGVVQSPRYKIIEKKQPVAFWCNPISGHNTLYWYLQNLGQGPELLIRYENEEAVDDSQLPKDRFSAERLKGVDSTLKIQPAELGDSAVYLCASSLGQGSADTQYFGPGTRLTVL.

In this sample, this clone turned up once. The V and J genes are TRBV30 and TRBJ2-5; perhaps TRBD2 as D (6 bases). Germline V gene sequence: CDR1 GTSNPN, CDR2 SVGIG (reference sequence). The V and J ends lost 3 bases and 5 bases respectively, with 16 bases between them. The CDR3 spans 14 residues. As DNA, the CDR3 is TGTGCCTGGAGCTTCGGTAGGGGACTCGAGACCCAGTACTTC. Its translation: CAWSFGRGLETQYF.

The V and J genes are TRBV3-1 (or the pseudogene TRBV3-2) and TRBJ2-5, with a weak D call TRBD1 (5 bases). V was shortened by 2 bases and J by 4 bases, with 17 bases between the two germline ends. Germline values: CDR1 LGHDT, CDR2 YNNKEL (reference sequence). The CDR3 runs to 16 residues. Here the CDR3 reads CASSQTGPTSLETQYF. The CDR3 DNA follows: TGTGCCAGCAGCCAAACAGGCCCAACGAGCCTAGAGACCCAGTACTTC.

This clone has just a few counts. The chain combines TRBV7-3 with TRBJ2-2; possible D gene TRBD2, 5 bases. The germline V gene encodes CDR1 SGHTA and CDR2 FQGTGA. The CDR3 totals 12 residues. V was trimmed by 8 bases and J by 6 bases, leaving 10 bases between them. CDR3 DNA: TGTGCCAGCGGCCGGGGTGCCGGGGAGCTGTTTTTT. This gives the protein CASGRGAGELFF.

The chain joins TRBV21-1 to TRBJ1-2; the table's D call of TRBD1 was not tested on the DNA. TRBV21-1 corresponds to a pseudogene. The CDR3 is 16 amino acids. The CDR3 region has the DNA TGTGCCAGCAGCTCGAACATCGGGACAGCTAACTATGGCTACACCTTC. Translation gives CASSSNIGTANYGYTF.

The CDR3 nucleotides are TGTGCCAGCAGGAGGGTTACCGCTGGGACCGGGGAGCTGTTTTTT. This translates into CASRRVTAGTGELFF. The chain combines TRBV2 with TRBJ2-2, with a tentative D call TRBD2 (5 bases). Germline V CDR1 and CDR2: SNHLY, FYNNEI. The CDR3 runs 15 residues. V shed 6 bases and J shed 5 bases, with 16 bases lying between them. The whole variable domain, remainder taken from reference TRBV2 and TRBJ2-2, is EPEVTQTPSHQVTQMGQEVILRCVPISNHLYFYWYRQILGQKVEFLVSFYNNEISEKSEIFDDQFSVERPDGSNFTLKIRSTKLEDSAMYFCASRRVTAGTGELFFGEGSRLTVL.

The CDR3 DNA follows: TGTGCCAGCAGCTTATCAGGGGCCGCTGGAAACACCATATATTTT. Protein: CASSLSGAAGNTIYF. The J gene is TRBJ1-3, the V gene TRBV7-3; maybe TRBD1 (6 bases). CDR1 is SGHTA, CDR2 FQGTGA, per germline. V lost 2 bases and J lost 2, with 10 bases in between. This CDR3 spans 15 amino acids.

The J gene is TRBJ2-1, the V gene TRBV11-3, with 10 bases that match TRBD2. Trimming took 5 bases from V and 5 from J; bases not matched to a gene: 6. CDR3 size: 15 residues. Germline V CDR1 and CDR2: SGHNT, YENEEA. In DNA, the CDR3 is TGTGCCAGCAGCCTGGGACTAGCGCCTAACAATGAGCAGTTCTTC. Translation gives CASSLGLAPNNEQFF.

The J gene is TRBJ1-5, the V gene TRBV15, with D tentatively TRBD1 (5 bases). Per the germline V gene, CDR1 is LNHNV and CDR2 is YYDKDF (reference sequence). Between the trimmed V and J ends, which lost 4 bases and 7 bases, there was a span of 14 bases. There are 14 residues in the CDR3. The CDR3 protein is CATSIMQGKQPQHF. The DNA for the CDR3 is TGTGCCACCAGCATCATGCAGGGTAAGCAGCCCCAGCATTTT.

V gene TRBV2 combines with J gene TRBJ1-1; 7 bases fit TRBD1. CDR3 length: 13 residues. Germline lookup yields CDR1 SNHLY and CDR2 FYNNEI. The trim removed 5 bases at V and 6 bases at J, leaving 6 bases unmatched. In nucleotides, the CDR3 is TGTGCCAGCAGTCGACAGGGAAGATCTGAAGCTTTCTTT. As protein: CASSRQGRSEAFF. The variable domain in full, with the rest retrieved from reference TRBV2 and TRBJ1-1, is EPEVTQTPSHQVTQMGQEVILRCVPISNHLYFYWYRQILGQKVEFLVSFYNNEISEKSEIFDDQFSVERPDGSNFTLKIRSTKLEDSAMYFCASSRQGRSEAFFGQGTRLTVV.

The rearrangement uses TRBV15 and TRBJ2-3; the D gene is possibly TRBD1 (5 bases). Germline CDR1 and CDR2: LNHNV and YYDKDF (reference sequence). There are 17 residues in the CDR3. With 0 bases removed from V and 1 base from J, the gap between germline ends came to 14 bases. CDR3 loop: CATSREVSGYGTDTQYF. CDR3 coding DNA: TGTGCCACCAGCAGAGAGGTTTCAGGGTACGGCACAGATACGCAGTATTTT.

The chain combines TRBV14 with TRBJ1-2, with D possibly matching TRBD1 (6 bases). The CDR3 has 15 amino acids. Germline V lookup: CDR1 SGHDN, CDR2 FVKESK. Trimming took off 0 bases at V and 3 bases at J, with 11 bases between the two ends. The CDR3: CASSQDLSGDYGYTF. CDR3 coding DNA: TGTGCCAGCAGCCAAGATCTTTCAGGGGACTATGGCTACACCTTC.

The chain couples TRBV30 to TRBJ2-3; D may be TRBD1 or TRBD2 (5 bases each). In germline, CDR1 is GTSNPN, CDR2 SVGIG (reference sequence). The CDR3 consists of 14 residues. V was cut by 0 bases and J by 0 bases, with 7 bases left in between. The CDR3 loop is CAWSVWGSTDTQYF. In nucleotides, the CDR3 is TGTGCCTGGAGTGTATGGGGGAGCACAGATACGCAGTATTTT.

The rearrangement joins TRBV19 to TRBJ1-1; the D is unclear. The CDR3 totals 14 residues. The germline CDR1 and CDR2 sequences are LNHDA and SQIVND (reference sequence). Trimming took 0 bases from V and 2 from J, leaving 7 bases between them. The CDR3 nucleotides read TGTGCCAGTAGTATAGACGTCCCAAACACTGAAGCTTTCTTT. Translating it yields CASSIDVPNTEAFF.

The gene calls are TRBV5-1 and TRBJ2-2, with D maybe TRBD1 (6 bases). The CDR3 is 16 amino acids. From germline, CDR1 is SGHRS and CDR2 YFSETQ. Trimming removed 0 bases at V and 1 base at J, with 10 bases between. CDR3 DNA: TGCGCCAGCAGCTTGGCCGAGACAGGGAACACCGGGGAGCTGTTTTTT. It encodes CASSLAETGNTGELFF.

In its sample, this clone was seen many times. V gene TRBV4-1 combines with J gene TRBJ1-1; D not resolved. The V gene lost 1 base and the J gene lost 10 bases, with 22 bases spanning the gap. The CDR3 spans 16 residues. CDR1 MGHRA and CDR2 YSYEKL come from the germline V gene. CDR3 protein: CASSQVIYVLRDLAFF. CDR3 nucleotide sequence: TGCGCCAGCAGCCAAGTAATCTATGTCTTAAGAGATCTAGCTTTCTTT.

The rearrangement joins TRBV4-2 to TRBJ1-1, with no clear D. The CDR3 is 17 amino acids. Trimming pared 0 bases from V and 0 bases from J, leaving 14 bases between. Germline CDR1 reads LGHNA; CDR2 reads YNFKEQ. The CDR3 reads CASSQDFTGPLNTEAFF. The CDR3 DNA sequence: TGTGCCAGCAGCCAAGATTTCACGGGCCCATTGAACACTGAAGCTTTCTTT.

This clone was seen just once. V and J are TRBV21-1 and TRBJ1-1; TRBD1 is the table's D call, not checked against the DNA. TRBV21-1 constitutes a pseudogene. This CDR3 spans 15 amino acids. CDR3 protein: CASSKFRAGGTEAFF. The CDR3 coding sequence is TGTGCCAGCAGCAAATTTAGGGCAGGGGGAACTGAAGCTTTCTTT.

The chain couples TRBV30 to TRBJ1-1, with no clear D. The CDR3 covers 8 residues. Per the germline V gene, CDR1 is GTSNPN and CDR2 is SVGIG (reference sequence). V lost 3 bases, J lost 14 bases, and 7 bases lay in between. Here the CDR3 reads CAWRPGFF. The CDR3 bases are TGTGCCTGGAGGCCCGGGTTCTTT.

The chain links TRBV24-1 to TRBJ2-1, with D unresolved. CDR3 length equals 12 residues. V was shortened by 3 bases and J by 2 bases, with 1 base between the two germline ends. CDR1 and CDR2 from the germline V gene are KGHDR and SFDVKD. CDR3 sequence reads: CATSDPYNEQFF. CDR3 coding DNA: TGTGCCACCAGTGATCCCTACAATGAGCAGTTCTTC.

This chain connects TRBV6-1 to TRBJ2-3; D unresolved. Trimming removed 2 bases from V and 2 bases from J, with 8 bases in between. This CDR3 spans 14 amino acids. Looked up from germline, CDR1 is MNHNS and CDR2 is SASEGT. As DNA, the CDR3 is TGTGCCAGCAGTGAACTAGTCTCCACAGATACGCAGTATTTT. This encodes CASSELVSTDTQYF.

This chain links TRBV30 with TRBJ1-2; D is unresolved. Trimming removed 5 bases from V and 4 bases from J, with 8 bases in between. CDR1 GTSNPN and CDR2 SVGIG come from the germline V gene (reference sequence). This CDR3 has 11 amino acids. The CDR3: CAWGRGYGYTF. In DNA form, the CDR3 reads TGTGCCTGGGGCCGGGGCTATGGCTACACCTTC.